The text below deals with one T cell receptor beta chain. Its specificity is not known. This specimen belongs to a study of cytomegalovirus exposure and HLA in healthy donors. Broader study findings: Three of the chains that were CMV-associated were confirmed in vitro to be specific for CMV antigens.

Donors showed nominal health when sampled, although they likely had unrecorded immune exposures. The CDR3 runs 12 residues. With 1 base removed from V and 7 bases from J, the gap between germline ends came to 8 bases. Germline V gene data show CDR1 as MNHEY and CDR2 as SMNVEV (reference sequence). The PCR was carried out with 60 Vbeta primers and 13 Jbeta primers. TCRdb's copy holds only in-frame clones and misses some; the assay was immunoSEQ multiplex PCR. The table shows around 78,000 clones, with around 80% occurring only once. The gene calls are TRBV27 and TRBJ2-7, with a tentative D call TRBD2 (6 bases). Material for sequencing was PBMCs. The clonotype originates from a male donor in good health and CMV-seronegative. The CDR3 reads CASSLFGGEQYF. The CDR3 DNA follows: TGTGCCAGCAGTTTATTTGGAGGGGAGCAGTACTTC.